The 4 T cell receptor beta chains in this list originate from one sample, sequenced in a study of long-term antiretroviral therapy in people with HIV. At the survey level, the v3.0 immunoSEQ assay was run. Data came from immunoSEQ multiplex PCR; TCRdb stores just in-frame clones and leaves some out. This sample has tens of thousands of clones, with 70% to 90% found just once. Sample: unsorted PBMCs, taken 1.6 years after starting antiretroviral therapy. These receptors all come from a man in his forties with HIV.

V is TRBV27 and J is TRBJ2-3, with D unresolved. This CDR3 has 15 amino acids. Germline CDR1 and CDR2: MNHEY and SMNVEV (reference sequence). Between the trimmed V and J ends, which lost 7 bases and 6 bases, there was a span of 20 bases. CDR3 protein: CASTGVGRLEDTQYF. The DNA for the CDR3 is TGTGCCAGCACTGGTGTGGGTCGGCTGGAGGATACGCAGTATTTT.

The V and J genes are TRBV5-1 and TRBJ2-5; TRBD1 matches at 7 bases. The CDR3 spans 14 residues. J lost 3 bases, V lost 2 bases, and 4 bases had no gene match. CDR1 is SGHRS, CDR2 YFSETQ, per germline. CDR3 in DNA: TGCGCCAGCAGCTTCGGGACAGTGGAAGAGACCCAGTACTTC. This translates into CASSFGTVEETQYF.

This chain connects TRBV5-6 to TRBJ2-3; 7 bases are a match to TRBD2. The ends lost 6 bases at V and 2 bases at J; junction bases unmatched: 6. This CDR3 region has 14 residues. The germline gives CDR1 SGHDT, CDR2 YYEEEE. The CDR3 is CASTEGGSTDTQYF. Here the CDR3 DNA reads TGTGCCAGCACCGAGGGAGGGTCCACAGATACGCAGTATTTT.

The chain is built from TRBV5-6 and TRBJ2-7, with D hard to call. The V end was cut by 4 bases, the J end by 2 bases, with 13 bases between. CDR3 length: 14 residues. CDR1 SGHDT and CDR2 YYEEEE come from the germline V gene. CDR3 nucleotide sequence: TGTGCCAGCAGCCCTACGGGCGGCCCCTACGAGCAGTACTTC. Its protein product is CASSPTGGPYEQYF.